This TCR beta chain was obtained from a study of spatial heterogeneity in lung cancer. As for the study in general: Across the raw uncorrected reads, a unique TCR and UMI combination was observed, on average, more than ten times. Study-level results: Higher tumor mutation counts went along with higher counts of expanded intratumoral alpha and beta TCRs. Approximately 7% of tumor T cells for alpha chains and roughly 12% for beta chains were estimated to be covered.

TCRdb called the 5' RACE reads again in MiXCR, with one record for every CDR3 protein. The sample yields about 6,900 distinct CDR3 sequences, 6.5% to 8% seen once. The V and J ends lost 3 bases and 5 bases, in that order; junction bases with no gene match: 3. This CDR3 is built from 14 residues. Germline CDR1 is MNHEY and CDR2 is SMNVEV (reference sequence). Specified time point: sample taken at primary tumor resection. The approximately 77 donors had untreated early-stage non-small cell lung cancer. Sequencing of whole RNA from tumor, nontumor lung or frozen PBMC involved no sorting. This clonotype was counted ten times or more. The target antigen is unknown.

The sample here was lung tumor tissue, taken at surgery. This chain joins TRBV27 and TRBJ1-4, with 7 positions matching TRBD1. This TCR derives from a male donor with early-stage non-small cell lung cancer. The CDR3 nucleotides read TGTGCCAGCAGTTTGACAGGGCAGAATGAAAAACTGTTTTTT. Translation: CASSLTGQNEKLFF.